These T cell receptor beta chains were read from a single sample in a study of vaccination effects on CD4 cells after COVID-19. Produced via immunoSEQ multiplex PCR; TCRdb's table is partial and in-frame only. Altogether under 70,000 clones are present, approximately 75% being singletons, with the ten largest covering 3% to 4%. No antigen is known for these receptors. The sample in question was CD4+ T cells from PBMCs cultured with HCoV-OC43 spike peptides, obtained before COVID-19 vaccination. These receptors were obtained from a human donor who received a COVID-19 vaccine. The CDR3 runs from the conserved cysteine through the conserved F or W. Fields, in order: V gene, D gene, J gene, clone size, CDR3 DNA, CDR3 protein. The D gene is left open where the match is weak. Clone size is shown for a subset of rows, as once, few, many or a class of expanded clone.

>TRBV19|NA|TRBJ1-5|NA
TGTGCCAGTAGTGTAGGGAGGGATCAGCCCCAGCATTTT
CASSVGRDQPQHF
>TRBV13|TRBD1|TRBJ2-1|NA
TGTGCCAGCAGCCCGACAGGGGTAACCTACAATGAGCAGTTCTTC
CASSPTGVTYNEQFF
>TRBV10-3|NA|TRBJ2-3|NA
TGTGCCATCAGTATAGGGTCCTCTAGCACAGATACGCAGTATTTT
CAISIGSSSTDTQYF
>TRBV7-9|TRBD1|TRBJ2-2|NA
TGTGCCAGCAGCTTCAGGGGGACCCCCGGGGAGCTGTTTTTT
CASSFRGTPGELFF
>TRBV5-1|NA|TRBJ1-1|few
TGCGCCAGCAGTTACCTCACAGGGAACACTGAAGCTTTCTTT
CASSYLTGNTEAFF
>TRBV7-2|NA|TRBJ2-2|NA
TGTGCCAGCAGCCCCCGGCAGGCTACGAACACCGGGGAGCTGTTTTTT
CASSPRQATNTGELFF
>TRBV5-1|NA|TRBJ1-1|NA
TGCGCCAGCAGCTCAGGACAAAACACTGAAGCTTTCTTT
CASSSGQNTEAFF
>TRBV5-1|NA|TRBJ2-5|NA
TGCGCCAGCAGCTTTGAAGGGGGGCCGTCCGAGACCCAGTACTTC
CASSFEGGPSETQYF
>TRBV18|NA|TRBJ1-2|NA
TGTGCCAGCTCACTCGGCGGGGGTGGCTACACCTTC
CASSLGGGGYTF
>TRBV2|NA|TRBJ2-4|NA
TGTGCCAGCAGTGTGGAGCGGCTCCTGTACTTC
CASSVERLLYF
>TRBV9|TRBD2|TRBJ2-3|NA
TGTGCCAGCAGCGTGAGCGGGGGGGGCACAGATACGCAGTATTTT
CASSVSGGGTDTQYF
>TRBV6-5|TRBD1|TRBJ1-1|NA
TGTGCCAGCAGCCTTAACAGGGGCACGAACACTGAAGCTTTCTTT
CASSLNRGTNTEAFF
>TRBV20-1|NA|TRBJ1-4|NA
TGCAGTGCTAGAGAAAGAGAAAAACTGTTTTTT
CSAREREKLFF
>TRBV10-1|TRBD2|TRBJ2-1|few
TGCGCCAGCAGTGAGTCTAGCGGGGGGTCCATTTACAATGAGCAGTTCTTC
CASSESSGGSIYNEQFF
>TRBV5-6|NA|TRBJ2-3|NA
TGTGCCAGCCACCTTGAAGATACGCAGTATTTT
CASHLEDTQYF
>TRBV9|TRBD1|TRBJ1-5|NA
TGTGCCAGCAGCGTGAGGCAGGGGGATAGCAATCAGCCCCAGCATTTT
CASSVRQGDSNQPQHF
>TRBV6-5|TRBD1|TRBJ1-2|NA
TGTGCCAGCAGCCAGACAGGGTACGGCTACACCTTC
CASSQTGYGYTF
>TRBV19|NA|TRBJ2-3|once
TGTGCCAGTAGGGGGGGTACCACAGATACGCAGTATTTT
CASRGGTTDTQYF
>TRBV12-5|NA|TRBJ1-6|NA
TGTGCTAGTGGTTTTCGCCTTACCGATGGACCCCTCCACTTT
CASGFRLTDGPLHF
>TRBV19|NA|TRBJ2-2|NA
TGTGCCAGTTCCCGAGGCAGGGCTAGAACCGGGGAGCTGTTTTTT
CASSRGRARTGELFF
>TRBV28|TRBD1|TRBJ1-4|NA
TGTGCCAGCAGCCACGGGGGGACAGGGAGGGACGAAAAACTGTTTTTT
CASSHGGTGRDEKLFF
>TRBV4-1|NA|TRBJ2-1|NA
TGCGCCAGCAGCCTTACGGCAGGCAACAATGAGCAGTTCTTC
CASSLTAGNNEQFF
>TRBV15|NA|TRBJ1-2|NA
TGTGCCACCAGCAGAGGGGAACTCGGCTATGGCTACACCTTC
CATSRGELGYGYTF
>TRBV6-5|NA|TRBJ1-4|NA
TGTGCCAGCAGTTACAAACAGATCAATGAAAAACTGTTTTTT
CASSYKQINEKLFF
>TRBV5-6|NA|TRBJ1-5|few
TGTGCCAGCAGCTTGCGCAGGAGCGGCAATCAGCCCCAGCATTTT
CASSLRRSGNQPQHF
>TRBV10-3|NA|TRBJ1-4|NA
TGTGCCATCCGAACAGGCTCTAATGAAAAACTGTTTTTT
CAIRTGSNEKLFF
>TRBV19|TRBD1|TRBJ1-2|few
TGTGCCAGTAGTGTCCTACAGGGGGCCGGTGGCTACACCTTC
CASSVLQGAGGYTF
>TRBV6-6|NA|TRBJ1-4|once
TGTGCCAGCAGCTCCGGACCGCCTAATGAAAAACTGTTTTTT
CASSSGPPNEKLFF
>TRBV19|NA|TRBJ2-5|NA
TGTGCCAGTAGTCGGGCAGAAGAGACCCAGTACTTC
CASSRAEETQYF
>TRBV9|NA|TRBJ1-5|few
TGTGCCAGCAGCGGGGAGCGGGTGGGGTTGAAGCCCCAGCATTTT
CASSGERVGLKPQHF
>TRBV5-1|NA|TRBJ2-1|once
TGCGCCAGCAGCTACCAGGGTGGTGGAGTAGGGTCCTACAATGAGCAGTTCTTC
CASSYQGGGVGSYNEQFF
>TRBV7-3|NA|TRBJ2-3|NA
TGTGCCAGCAGCTTTGAGAGATCTAGCACAGATACGCAGTATTTT
CASSFERSSTDTQYF
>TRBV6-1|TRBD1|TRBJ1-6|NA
TGTGCCAGCAGTGGGGACAGGGTAGAGTTGATTGGGAATTCACCCCTCCACTTT
CASSGDRVELIGNSPLHF
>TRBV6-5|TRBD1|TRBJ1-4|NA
TGTGCCAGCAGAACCGGGACAGGGAATGAAAAACTGTTTTTT
CASRTGTGNEKLFF
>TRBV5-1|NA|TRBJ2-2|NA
TGCGCCAGCAGCGTGGAGGGAGGTCAGCCCACCGGGGAGCTGTTTTTT
CASSVEGGQPTGELFF
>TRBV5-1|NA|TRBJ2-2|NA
TGCGCCAGCAGCCCGTCGACGACAGGGAACACCGGGGAGCTGTTTTTT
CASSPSTTGNTGELFF
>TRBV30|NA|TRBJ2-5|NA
TGTGCCTGGAGTGTACTGGACAGTCCAGAGACCCAGTACTTC
CAWSVLDSPETQYF
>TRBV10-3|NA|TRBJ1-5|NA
TGTGCCATCAGTGCGGCACCCTATAGCAATCAGCCCCAGCATTTT
CAISAAPYSNQPQHF
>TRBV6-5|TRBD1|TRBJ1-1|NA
TGTGCCAGTTGGGACAGGATGAACACTGAAGCTTTCTTT
CASWDRMNTEAFF
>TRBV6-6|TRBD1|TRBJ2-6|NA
TGTGCCAGCAGTCGACGGGACAGGGGGCGCATACTTAGTTTAACTGGGGCCAACGTCCTGACTTTC
CASSRRDRGRILSLTGANVLTF
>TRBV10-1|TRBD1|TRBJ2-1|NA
TGCGCCAGCAGTGCAGGGACAGCGTTCAATGAGCAGTTCTTC
CASSAGTAFNEQFF
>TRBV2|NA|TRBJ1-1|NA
TGTGCCAGCAGTTTAGGGTCTTACACTGAAGCTTTCTTT
CASSLGSYTEAFF